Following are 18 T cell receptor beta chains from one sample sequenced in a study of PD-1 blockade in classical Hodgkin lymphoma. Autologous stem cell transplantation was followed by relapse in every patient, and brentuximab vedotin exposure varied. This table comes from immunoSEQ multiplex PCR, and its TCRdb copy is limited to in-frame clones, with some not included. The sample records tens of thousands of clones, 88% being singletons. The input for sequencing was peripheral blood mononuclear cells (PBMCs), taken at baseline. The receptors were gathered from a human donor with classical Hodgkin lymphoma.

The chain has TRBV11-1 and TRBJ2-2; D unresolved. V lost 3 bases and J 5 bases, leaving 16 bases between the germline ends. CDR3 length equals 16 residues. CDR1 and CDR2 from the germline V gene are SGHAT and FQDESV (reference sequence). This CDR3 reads CASSFGSRWHTGELFF. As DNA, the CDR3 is TGTGCCAGCAGCTTTGGCTCGCGATGGCATACCGGGGAGCTGTTTTTT.

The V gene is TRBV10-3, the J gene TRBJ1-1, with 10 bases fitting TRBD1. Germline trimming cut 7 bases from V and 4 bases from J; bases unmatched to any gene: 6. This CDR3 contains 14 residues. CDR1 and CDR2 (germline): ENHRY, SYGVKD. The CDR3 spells CAINDRGRGTEAFF. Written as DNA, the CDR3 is TGTGCCATCAATGACAGGGGGCGGGGCACTGAAGCTTTCTTT.

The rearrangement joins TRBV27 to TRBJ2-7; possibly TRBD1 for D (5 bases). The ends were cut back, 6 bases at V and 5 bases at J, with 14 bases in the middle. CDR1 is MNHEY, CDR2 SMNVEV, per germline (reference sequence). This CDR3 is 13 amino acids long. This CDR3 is CASSPGGANEQYF. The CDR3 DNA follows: TGTGCCAGCAGCCCCGGTGGGGCCAACGAGCAGTACTTC.

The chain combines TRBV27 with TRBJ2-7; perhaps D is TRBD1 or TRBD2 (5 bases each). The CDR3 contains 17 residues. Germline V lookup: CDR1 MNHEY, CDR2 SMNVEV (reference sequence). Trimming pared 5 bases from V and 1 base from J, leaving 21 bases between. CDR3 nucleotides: TGTGCCAGCAGTCACATCACCGGGACGGTAGATTCCTACGAGCAGTACTTC. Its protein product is CASSHITGTVDSYEQYF.

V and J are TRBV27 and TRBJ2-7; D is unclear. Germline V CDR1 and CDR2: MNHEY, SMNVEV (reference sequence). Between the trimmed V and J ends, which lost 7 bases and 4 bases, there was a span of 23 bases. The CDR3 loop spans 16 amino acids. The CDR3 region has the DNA TGTGCCAGCAACTCGTCCCCCCCAAAGGAACATTACGAGCAGTACTTC. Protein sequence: CASNSSPPKEHYEQYF.

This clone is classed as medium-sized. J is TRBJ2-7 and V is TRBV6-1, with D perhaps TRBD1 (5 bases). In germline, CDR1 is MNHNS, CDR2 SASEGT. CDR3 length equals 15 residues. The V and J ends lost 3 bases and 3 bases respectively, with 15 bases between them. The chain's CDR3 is CASSEGQIPDYEQYF. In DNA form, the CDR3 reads TGTGCCAGCAGTGAGGGGCAGATTCCAGACTACGAGCAGTACTTC.

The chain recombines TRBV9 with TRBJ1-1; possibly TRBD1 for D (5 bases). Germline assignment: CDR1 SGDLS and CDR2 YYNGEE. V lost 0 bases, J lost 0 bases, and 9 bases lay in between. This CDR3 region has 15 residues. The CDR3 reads CASSVAWDLNTEAFF. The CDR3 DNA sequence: TGTGCCAGCAGCGTAGCGTGGGACCTGAACACTGAAGCTTTCTTT.

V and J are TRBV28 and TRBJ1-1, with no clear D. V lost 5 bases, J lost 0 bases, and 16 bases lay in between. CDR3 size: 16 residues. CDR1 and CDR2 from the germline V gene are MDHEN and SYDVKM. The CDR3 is CASSAYNGGLNTEAFF. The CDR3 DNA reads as TGTGCCAGCAGTGCCTATAATGGAGGGCTGAACACTGAAGCTTTCTTT.

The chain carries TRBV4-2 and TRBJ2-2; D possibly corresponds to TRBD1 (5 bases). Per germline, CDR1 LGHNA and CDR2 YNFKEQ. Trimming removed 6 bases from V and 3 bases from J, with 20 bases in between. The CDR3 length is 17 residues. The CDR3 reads CASRSLRQGRDTGELFF. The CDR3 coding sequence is TGTGCCAGCAGATCCCTTAGGCAGGGTCGGGACACCGGGGAGCTGTTTTTT.

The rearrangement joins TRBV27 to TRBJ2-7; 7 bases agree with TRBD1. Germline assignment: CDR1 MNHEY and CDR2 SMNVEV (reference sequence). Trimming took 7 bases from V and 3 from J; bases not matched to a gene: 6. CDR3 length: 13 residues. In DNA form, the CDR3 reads TGTGCCAGCAATCAGGGGGTCGGCTACGAGCAGTACTTC. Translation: CASNQGVGYEQYF.

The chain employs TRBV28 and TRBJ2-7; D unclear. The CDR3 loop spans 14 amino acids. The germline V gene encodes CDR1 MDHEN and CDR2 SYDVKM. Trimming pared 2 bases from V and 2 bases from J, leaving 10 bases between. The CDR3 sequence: CASSLLGLTYEQYF. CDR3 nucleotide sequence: TGTGCCAGCAGTTTACTCGGGCTCACCTACGAGCAGTACTTC.

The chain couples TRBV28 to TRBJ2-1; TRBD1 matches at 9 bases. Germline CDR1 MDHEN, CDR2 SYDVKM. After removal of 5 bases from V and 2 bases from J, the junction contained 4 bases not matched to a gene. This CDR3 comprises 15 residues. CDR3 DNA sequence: TGTGCCAGCAGTATTACAGGGGGCGCCTACAATGAGCAGTTCTTC. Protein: CASSITGGAYNEQFF.

CDR3 in amino acids: CASSEPLAGTAYGYTF. In DNA form, the CDR3 reads TGTGCCAGCAGTGAACCTCTCGCAGGGACGGCCTATGGCTACACCTTC. The J gene is TRBJ1-2, the V gene TRBV6-1; tentative D call: TRBD1 (5 bases). V was clipped by 2 bases and J by 4 bases, with 17 bases between them. The CDR3 runs to 16 residues. CDR1 MNHNS and CDR2 SASEGT come from the germline V gene.

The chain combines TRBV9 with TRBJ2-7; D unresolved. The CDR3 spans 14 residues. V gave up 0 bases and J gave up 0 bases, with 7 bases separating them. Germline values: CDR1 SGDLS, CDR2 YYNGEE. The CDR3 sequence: CASSVGSSSYEQYF. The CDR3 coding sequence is TGTGCCAGCAGCGTAGGGTCCAGCTCCTACGAGCAGTACTTC.

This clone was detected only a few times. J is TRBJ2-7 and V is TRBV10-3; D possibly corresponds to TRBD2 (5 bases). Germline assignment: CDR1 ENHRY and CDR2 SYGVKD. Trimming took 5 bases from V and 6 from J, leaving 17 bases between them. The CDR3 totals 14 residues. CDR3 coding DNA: TGTGCCATCAGTCTGGACCGGACTGTACTCGAGCAGTACTTC. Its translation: CAISLDRTVLEQYF.

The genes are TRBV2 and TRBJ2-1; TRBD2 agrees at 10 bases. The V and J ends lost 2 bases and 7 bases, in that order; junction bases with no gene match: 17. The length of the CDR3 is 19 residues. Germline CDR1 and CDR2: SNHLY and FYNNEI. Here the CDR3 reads CASSEWASGSPAGANEQFF. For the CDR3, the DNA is TGTGCCAGCAGTGAATGGGCTAGCGGGAGCCCCGCGGGGGCGAATGAGCAGTTCTTC.

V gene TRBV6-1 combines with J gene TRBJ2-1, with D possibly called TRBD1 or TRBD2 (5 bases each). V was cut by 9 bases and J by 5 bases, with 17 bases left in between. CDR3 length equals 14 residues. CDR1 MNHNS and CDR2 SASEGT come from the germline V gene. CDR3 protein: CARHRGRENNEQFF. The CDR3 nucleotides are TGTGCCAGGCATAGGGGACGAGAAAACAATGAGCAGTTCTTC.

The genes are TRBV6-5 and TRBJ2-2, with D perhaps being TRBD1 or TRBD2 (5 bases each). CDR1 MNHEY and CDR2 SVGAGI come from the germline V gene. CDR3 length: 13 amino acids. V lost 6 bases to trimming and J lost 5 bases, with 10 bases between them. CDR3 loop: CASSRDRTGELFF. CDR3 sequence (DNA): TGTGCCAGCAGCCGGGACCGAACCGGGGAGCTGTTTTTT.